Shown below are 27 T cell receptor beta chains from a single sample sequenced in a study of control samples from healthy donors and cancer patients. Sequencing was performed with immunoSEQ multiplex PCR; in TCRdb, only in-frame clones are kept and a portion is missing. The table has about 86,000 clones, around nine tenths seen once; the top ten hold roughly a tenth. Material: PBMCs. These receptors came from a woman in her forties or fifties with colorectal cancer.

V gene TRBV7-9 combines with J gene TRBJ2-5; D remains ambiguous. The V end was cut by 0 bases, the J end by 5 bases, with 4 bases between. The CDR3 is made up of 12 amino acids. Per germline, CDR1 SEHNR and CDR2 FQNEAQ (reference sequence). The CDR3 is CASSLAGETQYF. DNA for the CDR3: TGTGCCAGCAGCTTAGCGGGGGAGACCCAGTACTTC.

CDR3: CAGDRGLTNEKLFF. In DNA form, the CDR3 reads TGTGCCGGGGACAGGGGGCTGACTAATGAAAAACTGTTTTTT. This chain joins TRBV30 and TRBJ1-4; 12 bases are shared with TRBD1. Unmatched junction bases numbered 3, after V lost 8 bases and J lost 2 bases. CDR3 length: 14 residues. Germline loops: CDR1 GTSNPN, CDR2 SVGIG (reference sequence). Filled out from reference TRBV30 and TRBJ1-4, the complete variable domain reads SQTIHQWPATLVQPVGSPLSLECTVEGTSNPNLYWYRQAAGRGLQLLFYSVGIGQISSEVPQNLSASRPQDRQFILSSKKLLLSDSGFYLCAGDRGLTNEKLFFGSGTQLSVL.

The gene calls are TRBV28 and TRBJ2-3; 9 bases match TRBD1. This CDR3 has 16 amino acids. Germline lookup yields CDR1 MDHEN and CDR2 SYDVKM. V was clipped by 3 bases and J by 3 bases; unmatched bases: 7. CDR3 amino acids: CASSFQQGAGTDTQYF. The CDR3 DNA is TGTGCCAGCAGTTTCCAACAGGGGGCAGGAACAGATACGCAGTATTTT.

This sequence joins TRBV5-6 and TRBJ2-1; perhaps TRBD2 as D (6 bases). The germline V gene encodes CDR1 SGHDT and CDR2 YYEEEE. The ends were cut back, 4 bases at V and 4 bases at J, with 15 bases in the middle. This CDR3 spans 15 amino acids. CDR3 sequence (DNA): TGTGCCAGCAGCCGCGGCGGGGCGGGATACAATGAGCAGTTCTTC. This sequence encodes CASSRGGAGYNEQFF.

The chain joins TRBV27 to TRBJ1-1; a weak D match, TRBD1 (5 bases). The CDR3 is 14 amino acids. Trimming removed 0 bases at V and 10 bases at J, with 15 bases between. Germline values: CDR1 MNHEY, CDR2 SMNVEV (reference sequence). CDR3 sequence: CASSLSSVGGRAFF. The CDR3, as DNA: TGTGCCAGCAGTTTATCCTCGGTGGGGGGTCGAGCTTTCTTT.

The chain has TRBV2 and TRBJ2-7, with D unclear. The CDR3 extends over 15 amino acids. Germline-derived CDR1 and CDR2 are SNHLY and FYNNEI. Trimming cost V 4 bases and J 6 bases, with 19 bases left between them. The CDR3 coding sequence is TGTGCCAGCAGTGTGGGTCCCGCCTCAACCTCCGAGCAGTACGTC. Its translation is CASSVGPASTSEQYV.

The rearrangement uses TRBV5-1 and TRBJ2-5, with D unresolved. Germline CDR1 reads SGHRS; CDR2 reads YFSETQ. V shed 3 bases and J shed 5 bases, with 8 bases lying between them. CDR3 length: 12 amino acids. For the CDR3, the DNA is TGCGCCAGCAGCTCAGGAGTCGAGACCCAGTACTTC. Protein: CASSSGVETQYF.

This sequence joins TRBV29-1 and TRBJ1-5; tentatively, D is TRBD1 (6 bases). Trimming shortened V by 2 bases and J by 5 bases, and 10 bases separated the two germline ends. Germline V gene sequence: CDR1 SQVTM, CDR2 ANQGSEA. The CDR3 sequence is 13 residues long. The CDR3 nucleotides are TGCAGCGTTGAAATAGCAGGGGATCAGCCCCAGCATTTT. Translated: CSVEIAGDQPQHF.

The J gene is TRBJ2-5, the V gene TRBV9; 7 nucleotides line up with TRBD1. The ends lost 4 bases at V and 3 bases at J; junction bases unmatched: 6. The germline gives CDR1 SGDLS, CDR2 YYNGEE. CDR3 length equals 14 residues. CDR3 in amino acids: CASSQEGGEETQYF. The CDR3 DNA reads as TGTGCCAGCAGCCAAGAAGGGGGCGAAGAGACCCAGTACTTC.

This chain joins TRBV5-4 and TRBJ2-5; D is ambiguous. Germline CDR1 and CDR2: SGHNT and YYREEE (reference sequence). The V end lost 3 bases, the J end lost 3 bases, and 9 bases lay between the germline ends. The length of the CDR3 is 13 residues. CDR3 coding DNA: TGTGCCAGCAGCTCTCCTCAGGAAGAGACCCAGTACTTC. Residues: CASSSPQEETQYF.

The chain combines TRBV28 with TRBJ1-2; possible D gene TRBD1, 6 bases. This CDR3 has 15 amino acids. V was pared by 6 bases and J by 2 bases, with 16 bases between. The germline V gene encodes CDR1 MDHEN and CDR2 SYDVKM. The CDR3 loop reads CASRGTGTKNYGYTF. In nucleotides, the CDR3 is TGTGCCAGCAGAGGAACAGGGACTAAAAACTATGGCTACACCTTC.

This chain links TRBV30 with TRBJ1-1; no clear D. This CDR3 region has 13 residues. Germline CDR1 GTSNPN, CDR2 SVGIG (reference sequence). With 0 bases removed from V and 5 bases from J, the gap between germline ends came to 10 bases. CDR3 coding DNA: TGTGCCTGGAGTGTACTTGGAGAGACTGAAGCTTTCTTT. This encodes CAWSVLGETEAFF.

The chain recombines TRBV12-3 or TRBV12-4 with TRBJ2-1; unclear D gene. This CDR3 has 11 residues. The V gene lost 3 bases and the J gene lost 9 bases, with 6 bases spanning the gap. This CDR3 is CASSFLLEQFF. The CDR3 region has the DNA TGTGCCAGCAGTTTCCTGCTTGAGCAGTTCTTC.

This chain links TRBV27 with TRBJ2-3, with TRBD2 identical over 9 bases. CDR1 and CDR2 from the germline V gene are MNHEY and SMNVEV (reference sequence). The CDR3 loop spans 17 amino acids. J was trimmed by 6 bases and V by 5 bases; bases with no gene match: 15. Here the CDR3 DNA reads TGTGCCAGCAGTCCCCTAGGGCGGGGGGGCCCCGGGGATACGCAGTATTTT. Translating it yields CASSPLGRGGPGDTQYF.

The J gene is TRBJ1-6, the V gene TRBV11-1; 8 nucleotides line up with TRBD1. Trimming took 6 bases from V and 1 from J; bases not matched to a gene: 5. In germline, CDR1 is SGHAT, CDR2 FQDESV (reference sequence). This CDR3 has 16 amino acids. The CDR3 region is CASRPDRASYNSPLHF. The DNA for the CDR3 is TGTGCCAGCAGACCGGACAGGGCTTCCTATAATTCACCCCTCCACTTT.

The rearrangement uses TRBV24-1 and TRBJ2-3; D is unresolved. From germline, CDR1 is KGHDR and CDR2 SFDVKD. V lost 4 bases, J lost 2 bases, and 6 bases lay in between. This CDR3 contains 13 residues. CDR3 protein: CATSEVATDTQYF. In nucleotides, the CDR3 is TGTGCCACCAGTGAGGTGGCCACAGATACGCAGTATTTT.

The chain is built from TRBV6-5 and TRBJ1-4; TRBD1 might be the D (5 bases). The CDR3 runs 15 residues. V lost 6 bases, J lost 4 bases, and 15 bases lay in between. Germline V CDR1 and CDR2: MNHEY, SVGAGI. The CDR3: CASSYSDRHNEKLFF. The CDR3 region has the DNA TGTGCCAGCAGCTATAGTGACAGACATAATGAAAAACTGTTTTTT.

The chain combines TRBV6-5 with TRBJ2-3; 9 nucleotides line up with TRBD2. This CDR3 comprises 15 residues. V shed 2 bases and J 4 bases; nucleotides not matched to a gene: 4. Germline V lookup: CDR1 MNHEY, CDR2 SVGAGI. The CDR3 nucleotides read TGTGCCAGCAGTTACCAGCGGGGGGTGTCAGATACGCAGTATTTT. This encodes CASSYQRGVSDTQYF.

V is TRBV5-4 and J is TRBJ2-5, with unresolved D. This CDR3 has 13 amino acids. Per the germline V gene, CDR1 is SGHNT and CDR2 is YYREEE (reference sequence). Trimming left V 4 bases short and J 5 bases short, with 12 bases between. The CDR3 is CASSLFGVETQYF. DNA of the CDR3: TGTGCCAGCAGCCTGTTTGGGGTGGAGACCCAGTACTTC.

This clone has more than one count but fewer than ten. The chain carries TRBV4-3 and TRBJ2-1; D remains unclear. The CDR3 covers 13 residues. The germline CDR1 and CDR2 sequences are LGHNA and YSLEER. V was clipped by 0 bases and J by 6 bases, with 6 bases between them. The CDR3 DNA follows: TGCGCCAGCAGCCAAGATATCCCCAATGAGCAGTTCTTC. Its translation: CASSQDIPNEQFF.

The chain joins TRBV30 to TRBJ1-1, with 8 bases that match TRBD1. Looked up from germline, CDR1 is GTSNPN and CDR2 is SVGIG (reference sequence). V shed 5 bases, J shed 0 bases, and the junction held 26 bases outside the gene matches. The CDR3 sequence is 21 residues long. The CDR3, as DNA: TGTGCCTGGGGGCCGAGGACAGGGTTCTTTGGTTCGAAAATAATGAACACTGAAGCTTTCTTT. Residues: CAWGPRTGFFGSKIMNTEAFF.

This chain connects TRBV21-1 to TRBJ1-1; the table's D call, TRBD1, has no DNA check behind it. TRBV21-1 is flagged as a pseudogene. This CDR3 has 14 residues. The CDR3 loop reads CASSKVVGDTEAFF. The CDR3 region has the DNA TGTGCCAGCAGCAAAGTCGTAGGGGACACTGAAGCTTTCTTT.

The chain uses TRBV4-3 and TRBJ2-1; TRBD2 matches 11 bases. Per germline, CDR1 LGHNA and CDR2 YSLEER. V was pared by 0 bases and J by 7 bases, with 5 bases of the junction left unmatched. The CDR3 has 16 amino acids. The CDR3, as DNA: TGCGCCAGCAGCCAAGATACTAGCGGGGGCCAAAATGAGCAGTTCTTC. Translated: CASSQDTSGGQNEQFF.

The chain is built from TRBV5-1 and TRBJ1-1, with 9 bases fitting TRBD1. Trimming cost V 4 bases and J 4 bases; bases outside gene matches: 8. This CDR3 has 15 residues. Germline V lookup: CDR1 SGHRS, CDR2 YFSETQ. The CDR3 coding sequence is TGCGCCAGCAGCCGGGACGGGACAGGGACCACTGAAGCTTTCTTT. Translating it yields CASSRDGTGTTEAFF.

This rearrangement joins TRBV6-5 to TRBJ2-1; 13 bases match TRBD2. Per the germline V gene, CDR1 is MNHEY and CDR2 is SVGAGI. The V gene end was trimmed by 4 bases and the J gene end by 6 bases; junction bases not matched to a gene: 3. CDR3 length: 15 amino acids. The CDR3 loop is CASSSGTSGANEQFF. The CDR3 DNA follows: TGTGCCAGCAGTTCGGGGACTAGCGGGGCCAATGAGCAGTTCTTC.

This clone has just a few counts. This sequence joins TRBV6-5 and TRBJ2-7; D is tentatively TRBD1 or TRBD2 (5 bases each). This CDR3 contains 15 residues. Looked up from germline, CDR1 is MNHEY and CDR2 is SVGAGI. V lost 10 bases and J lost 2, with 21 bases in between. CDR3 coding DNA: TGTGCCATCCGGGACGGACGTAAAACCACCTACGAGCAGTACGTC. Encoded protein: CAIRDGRKTTYEQYV.

This clone appeared a single time. J is TRBJ2-1 and V is TRBV7-3; either TRBD1 or TRBD2 may supply D (5 bases each). The CDR3 runs to 15 residues. The V gene lost 5 bases and the J gene lost 6 bases, with 17 bases spanning the gap. Germline CDR1 and CDR2: SGHTA and FQGTGA. The CDR3 DNA follows: TGTGCCAGCAGCCCCTCTCGGGGCCAAATCAATGAGCAGTTCTTC. Translated: CASSPSRGQINEQFF.